A selection of T cell receptor beta chains follows, all from one sample in a study of patients and donors after allogeneic stem cell transplantation. One entry per CDR3 protein, called by TCRdb with MiXCR from the RT-PCR reads. Seen here are about 40,000 distinct CDR3 sequences, more than 30% observed once, and the top ten hold 72%. Sequencing was done on a sample of blood, either unsorted or a sorted T cell fraction (not recorded which). These receptors all come from a human donor who was either an allogeneic HSCT recipient or a stem cell or donor lymphocyte infusion donor (not recorded which). It is not recorded whose cells these are; they may come from a transplant donor. CDR3s include the opening cysteine and the closing phenylalanine or tryptophan. Each record gives: D gene, J gene, clone size, CDR3 length, V gene, CDR3 protein, CDR3 DNA. The D gene is left open where the match is weak. Where a row states a size, it is once, few, many or the class of an expanded clone; other rows omit it.

D: NA
J: TRBJ2-7
size: NA
length: 14
V: TRBV7-9
CDR3: CASSFTGSSYEQYF
DNA: TGTGCCAGCAGTTTTACAGGGAGCTCCTACGAGCAGTACTTC

D: TRBD1
J: TRBJ2-1
size: NA
length: 14
V: TRBV5-1
CDR3: CASSSTGTGNEQFF
DNA: TGCGCCAGCAGCTCTACCGGGACAGGGAATGAGCAGTTCTTC

D: NA
J: TRBJ1-1
size: NA
length: 15
V: TRBV4-3
CDR3: CASSPSGTPNTEAFF
DNA: TGCGCCAGCAGCCCGTCCGGGACACCGAACACTGAAGCTTTCTTT

D: NA
J: TRBJ1-2
size: NA
length: 11
V: TRBV3-1
CDR3: CASSQGHGYTF
DNA: TGTGCCAGCAGCCAAGGGCATGGCTACACCTTC

D: NA
J: TRBJ2-7
size: few
length: 14
V: TRBV27
CDR3: CASSLPGDSYEQYF
DNA: TGTGCCAGCAGTCTCCCAGGCGACTCCTACGAGCAGTACTTC

D: TRBD1
J: TRBJ1-2
size: NA
length: 13
V: TRBV29-1
CDR3: CSVDRGRPVGYTF
DNA: TGCAGCGTTGACAGGGGGCGCCCCGTTGGCTACACCTTC

D: NA
J: TRBJ2-4
size: NA
length: 12
V: TRBV4-3
CDR3: CASSQDGVIQYF
DNA: TGCGCCAGCAGCCAAGACGGGGTCATTCAGTACTTC

D: NA
J: TRBJ2-1
size: NA
length: 14
V: TRBV3-1
CDR3: CASSQTRSYNEQFF
DNA: TGTGCCAGCAGCCAGACGCGCTCCTACAATGAGCAGTTCTTC

D: TRBD2
J: TRBJ2-3
size: few
length: 13
V: TRBV7-2
CDR3: CASRASGLPTQYF
DNA: TGTGCCAGCAGGGCTAGCGGGCTACCTACGCAGTATTTT

D: NA
J: TRBJ2-7
size: few
length: 15
V: TRBV21-1
CDR3: CASSDSGRRSYEQYF
DNA: TGTGCCAGCAGCGATAGCGGGAGACGGTCCTACGAGCAGTACTTC

D: NA
J: TRBJ1-2
size: few
length: 13
V: TRBV28
CDR3: CASSLQKGYGYTF
DNA: TGTGCCAGCAGTCTACAAAAGGGCTATGGCTACACCTTC

D: TRBD2
J: TRBJ2-7
size: NA
length: 17
V: TRBV4-2
CDR3: CASSRQGTSGSSYEQYF
DNA: TGTGCCAGCAGCCGACAAGGGACTAGCGGGAGCTCCTACGAGCAGTACTTC

D: TRBD1
J: TRBJ1-2
size: NA
length: 17
V: TRBV6-5
CDR3: CASSDRDRGPIHYGYTF
DNA: TGTGCCAGCAGTGACCGGGACAGGGGACCCATTCACTATGGCTACACCTTC

D: NA
J: TRBJ1-3
size: NA
length: 15
V: TRBV14
CDR3: CASSPMTVTGNTIYF
DNA: TGTGCCAGCAGCCCGATGACAGTGACTGGAAACACCATATATTTT

D: NA
J: TRBJ2-4
size: NA
length: 16
V: TRBV28
CDR3: CASSFPQTLAKNIQYF
DNA: TGTGCCAGCAGTTTCCCGCAGACGCTAGCCAAAAACATTCAGTACTTC

D: TRBD2
J: TRBJ2-3
size: NA
length: 14
V: TRBV29-1
CDR3: CSVRSLAGENTQYF
DNA: TGCAGCGTTCGGTCGCTAGCGGGAGAAAATACGCAGTATTTT

D: NA
J: TRBJ1-5
size: few
length: 18
V: TRBV4-2
CDR3: CASSQAPQGLGGNQPQHF
DNA: TGTGCCAGCAGCCAAGCCCCACAGGGCCTGGGGGGCAATCAGCCCCAGCATTTT

D: NA
J: TRBJ2-4
size: NA
length: 12
V: TRBV29-1
CDR3: CSGGEAKNIQYF
DNA: TGCAGCGGGGGGGAAGCCAAAAACATTCAGTACTTC

D: NA
J: TRBJ1-2
size: few
length: 10
V: TRBV29-1
CDR3: CSVEGGAHTF
DNA: TGCAGCGTTGAAGGGGGGGCTCACACCTTC

D: NA
J: TRBJ2-1
size: NA
length: 15
V: TRBV29-1
CDR3: CSVPPRGLAYNEQFF
DNA: TGCAGCGTACCCCCAAGGGGCCTAGCGTACAATGAGCAGTTCTTC

D: NA
J: TRBJ1-2
size: NA
length: 16
V: TRBV19
CDR3: CASSIRQSRVYYGYTF
DNA: TGTGCCAGTAGTATACGACAGTCCCGGGTTTATTATGGCTACACCTTC

D: NA
J: TRBJ1-5
size: NA
length: 15
V: TRBV12-3/TRBV12-4
CDR3: CASTPSRYSNQPQHF
DNA: TGTGCCAGCACCCCATCCCGTTATAGCAATCAGCCCCAGCATTTT

D: NA
J: TRBJ1-1
size: few
length: 13
V: TRBV10-2
CDR3: CASNGRPGTEAFF
DNA: TGCGCCAGCAACGGGAGGCCGGGGACTGAAGCTTTCTTT

D: NA
J: TRBJ1-3
size: NA
length: 13
V: TRBV29-1
CDR3: CSVEAYSGNTIYF
DNA: TGCAGCGTTGAAGCATATTCTGGAAACACCATATATTTT

D: TRBD1
J: TRBJ1-2
size: NA
length: 17
V: TRBV6-5
CDR3: CASSYSSTRGLHYGYTF
DNA: TGTGCCAGCAGTTACTCGTCCACCAGGGGGCTGCACTATGGCTACACCTTC

D: NA
J: TRBJ1-2
size: NA
length: 13
V: TRBV5-1
CDR3: CASSYQVNYGYTF
DNA: TGCGCCAGCAGCTATCAGGTTAACTATGGCTACACCTTC

D: NA
J: TRBJ1-3
size: many
length: 15
V: TRBV4-3
CDR3: CASSPWAYSGNTIYF
DNA: TGCGCCAGCAGCCCCTGGGCCTATTCTGGAAACACCATATATTTT

D: NA
J: TRBJ1-1
size: few
length: 15
V: TRBV5-5
CDR3: CASSLAVGVESEAFF
DNA: TGTGCCAGCAGCTTGGCGGTAGGGGTGGAGTCTGAAGCTTTCTTT

D: TRBD2
J: TRBJ2-7
size: NA
length: 16
V: TRBV7-2
CDR3: CASSLRWASGTYEQYF
DNA: TGTGCCAGCAGCTTAAGGTGGGCTAGCGGGACCTACGAGCAGTACTTC

D: NA
J: TRBJ2-3
size: NA
length: 12
V: TRBV7-9
CDR3: CASSSYLDTQYF
DNA: TGTGCCAGCAGCTCATACTTAGATACGCAGTATTTT

D: NA
J: TRBJ1-2
size: NA
length: 13
V: TRBV7-3
CDR3: CASSTLRGDGYTF
DNA: TGTGCCAGCAGTACCTTGAGGGGGGATGGCTACACCTTC

D: TRBD1
J: TRBJ1-1
size: once
length: 13
V: TRBV10-3
CDR3: CAISDTRDSEAFF
DNA: TGTGCCATCAGCGACACTAGGGACAGTGAAGCTTTCTTT

D: NA
J: TRBJ1-2
size: NA
length: 12
V: TRBV5-1
CDR3: CASSLEEDGYTF
DNA: TGCGCCAGCAGCTTGGAGGAAGATGGCTACACCTTC

D: NA
J: TRBJ2-2
size: once
length: 15
V: TRBV28
CDR3: CASRLIPAITGELFF
DNA: TGTGCCAGCAGGCTAATCCCAGCGATCACCGGGGAGCTGTTTTTT

D: TRBD2
J: TRBJ2-7
size: NA
length: 14
V: TRBV12-3/TRBV12-4
CDR3: CASSFTAGRYEQYF
DNA: TGTGCCAGCAGTTTTACAGCGGGACGATACGAGCAGTACTTC

D: NA
J: TRBJ1-2
size: NA
length: 14
V: TRBV7-3
CDR3: CASSLTAGHYGYTF
DNA: TGTGCCAGCAGCTTAACAGCCGGCCACTATGGCTACACCTTC

D: NA
J: TRBJ2-5
size: few
length: 13
V: TRBV7-9
CDR3: CASSFQREWTQYF
DNA: TGTGCCAGCAGCTTCCAACGGGAATGGACCCAGTACTTC

D: TRBD1
J: TRBJ2-2
size: NA
length: 15
V: TRBV11-2
CDR3: CASSLVQGAPGELFF
DNA: TGTGCCAGCAGCTTAGTCCAGGGGGCTCCCGGGGAGCTGTTTTTT

D: NA
J: TRBJ2-2
size: NA
length: 16
V: TRBV3-2
CDR3: CASSLGGVGNTGELFF
DNA: TGTGCCAGCAGCCTCGGGGGCGTGGGGAACACCGGGGAGCTGTTTTTT

D: NA
J: TRBJ2-7
size: NA
length: 13
V: TRBV12-3/TRBV12-4
CDR3: CASSPIGGYEQYF
DNA: TGTGCCAGCAGTCCAATAGGGGGCTACGAGCAGTACTTC

D: NA
J: TRBJ2-7
size: few
length: 16
V: TRBV5-1
CDR3: CASSLSPLRVVYEQYF
DNA: TGCGCCAGCAGCCTATCACCCCTCAGGGTGGTCTACGAGCAGTACTTC